Ten or more counts support the clone carrying this T cell receptor beta chain. Its antigen remains unidentified. The diagnostic basis comprised clinical symptoms, serum thyroxine and TRAb, thyroid ultrasound and orbital computed tomography. The CDR3 contains 14 residues. Germline trimming cut 5 bases from V and 12 bases from J; bases unmatched to any gene: 11. Germline V lookup: CDR1 SGHRS, CDR2 YFSETQ. The data are from a study of T cells in Graves' hyperthyroidism and ophthalmopathy. Findings of the study overall: Clonotypes that were expanded in thyroid above 0.001 mostly appeared in blood too.

RNA transcripts gave rise to amplified TCR beta CDR3 regions. TCR CDR3 regions were first amplified by RT-PCR with HTBI primers. TCRdb passed the multiplex PCR reads through MiXCR, listing each CDR3 protein once. The sample lists 250,000 or so distinct CDR3 sequences, approximately 16% occurring once. The J gene is TRBJ2-5, the V gene TRBV5-1, with 12 bases identical to TRBD2. The sequencing input was blood. The sequence derives from a woman between 50 and 59 years old with Graves' hyperthyroidism that later progressed to Graves' ophthalmopathy. The CDR3 nucleotides read TGCGCCAGCAGTCATGGGCTAGCGGGAGGGCCAAAGTACTTC. Translating it yields CASSHGLAGGPKYF.